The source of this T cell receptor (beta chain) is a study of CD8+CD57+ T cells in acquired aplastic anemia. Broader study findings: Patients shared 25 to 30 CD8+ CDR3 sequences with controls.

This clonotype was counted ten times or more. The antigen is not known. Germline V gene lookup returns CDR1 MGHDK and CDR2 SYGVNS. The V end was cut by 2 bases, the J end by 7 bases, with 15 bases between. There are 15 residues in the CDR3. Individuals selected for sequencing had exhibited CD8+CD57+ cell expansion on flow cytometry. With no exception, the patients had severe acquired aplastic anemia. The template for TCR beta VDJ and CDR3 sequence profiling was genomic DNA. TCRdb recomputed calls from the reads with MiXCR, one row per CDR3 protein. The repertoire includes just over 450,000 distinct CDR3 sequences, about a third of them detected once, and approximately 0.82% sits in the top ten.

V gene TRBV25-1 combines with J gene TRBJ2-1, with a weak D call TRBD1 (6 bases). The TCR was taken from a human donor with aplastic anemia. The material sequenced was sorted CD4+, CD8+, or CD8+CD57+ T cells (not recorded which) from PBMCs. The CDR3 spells CASSEQGFPGNEQFF. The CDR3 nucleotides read TGTGCCAGCAGTGAACAGGGGTTCCCTGGAAATGAGCAGTTCTTC.